The present T cell receptor beta chain was sequenced within a study of CD8 T cells in ankylosing spondylitis. Study-level results: Typical of ankylosing spondylitis blood, it appeared, was a TCR beta motif of about eight highly homologous variants. In the blood and synovial fluid of reactive arthritis, some motif variants had been previously reported.

The V and J ends lost 5 bases and 1 base, in that order; junction bases with no gene match: 5. CDR1 is SGHNT and CDR2 is YYREEE in the germline V gene (reference sequence). CDR3 length: 14 residues. Quantitative molecular-barcoded 5'-RACE generated the TCR beta libraries. TCRdb fed the 5' RACE reads into MiXCR, producing one record per CDR3 protein. The data hold roughly 91,000 distinct CDR3 sequences, with over 6.5% observed a single time. This clonotype was observed many times. Its specificity is not known. Specimen: blood, either unsorted or a sorted T cell fraction (not recorded which). The chain joins TRBV5-4 to TRBJ1-1; TRBD1 aligns across 7 bases. This sequence was found in a male donor with ankylosing spondylitis or in good health (not recorded which). DNA for the CDR3: TGTGCCAGCAGACCGGGACAGACGAACACTGAAGCTTTCTTT. Amino acid sequence: CASRPGQTNTEAFF.